This T cell receptor (beta chain) was identified in a study of shared clonotypes between healthy human individuals (dated by TCRdb to the early 2020s). Some background on the complete study: A couple of women and a few men aged 18 to 49 years were included in the cohort. Per donor, leukapheresis produced somewhere between about 0.9 and 9.5 billion PBMCs. Per donor, three plates each were used for CD4 naive and CD4 memory, two for CD8 naive, and one for CD8 memory. Libraries were prepared and TCR repertoires were sequenced by different laboratories using diverse techniques, in order to increase sequencing depth and limit assay-specific biases. To estimate repertoire size and how much clonotypes are shared between individuals, the study performed deep sequencing of blood TCR repertoires from about five healthy adults.

Healthy HIV-negative adults with no recently reported acute infections or vaccinations were included as donors. Every donor was a Caucasian adult living in Nashville, Tennessee, USA. CD4+ T cells were enriched by magnetic negative selection, after which naive cells were positively selected on CD45RA and the negative fraction was taken as the memory subset. Blood was obtained by leukapheresis, after which PBMCs were separated by Ficoll-Histopaque density gradient centrifugation and cryopreserved in liquid nitrogen vapor phase. Analytical flow cytometry was used to check the purity and quantity of every magnetically sorted T cell population. From each sorted fraction, genomic DNA was isolated and quantified by UV absorbance on a Nanodrop 2000c. Using the deep immunoSEQ assay, multiplex PCR amplified TCR CDR3 regions from genomic DNA. Extracted genomic DNA from each cell subset was spread evenly across all wells of several immunoSEQ 96-well plates, with each plate serving as a replicate. For sorted subsets, each replicate PCR was loaded with approximately 200 ng genomic DNA, equivalent to 32,000 or so T cell genomes. Purified libraries were quantified with a Qubit 3.0 fluorometer, sized on a Bioanalyzer 2100, and re-quantified with the KAPA Library Quantification kit. Each immunoSEQ 96-well plate was sequenced on its own single-read 150-cycle Illumina NextSeq 550 flow cell. The original pipeline was this. Because the immunoSEQ output included only junctional sequences and no quality scores, the filtering could not be the same as the filtering used for full-length reads. To assign V/J genes and CDR3, sequences were annotated using PyIR, a Python wrapper for IgBLAST v1.9, with IMGT germline references. Reads were removed for weak V/J assignments (E-value above 1e-6), missing CDR3, stop codons, out-of-frame junctions, or ambiguous translated residues. V3J clonotypes were defined by identical inferred V gene, J gene, and CDR3 amino acid sequence. The percentage overlap between two repertoires was calculated by dividing the number of shared unique clonotypes by the size of the smaller repertoire. Richness of each repertoire was evaluated using RTK rarefaction, the Chao1 estimator, and Recon v2.1 estimates of unobserved clonotypes. For all TCRbeta clonotypes obtained by the gDNA method from a handful of donors, generation probabilities were computed with OLGA. Sourced from immuneACCESS, this table was stored by TCRdb with only in-frame sequences that have V and J called. A share of the clones is absent; for the studies checked, an unresolved V gene accounts for under half, and the remainder has no known explanation. V, J and clone size are taken as reported in that table, and D and trimming were inferred from the DNA itself. In this sample the table shows over 1.5 million clones, approximately 98% of which occur a single time. Together, the top ten hold about 0.45% of the sample.

The paper's findings and limits, for the study overall: When four donors were compared, the shared fraction of clonotypes was roughly 5% for naive CD4, 3% to 4% for naive CD8, 2% to 2.5% for memory CD4, and 0.4% for memory CD8. Because the study included only a small number of donors, the genetic and exposure-history diversity represented was limited. Sampling was restricted to blood, and TCR repertoires in tissue are likely to differ from TCR repertoires in blood. Larger estimated clonotype richness was generally found for naive subsets than for memory subsets. Compared with non-shared clonotypes, clonotypes shared by all four sorted-subset donors had higher generation probabilities. Rarefaction of sorted-subset datasets indicated incomplete sequencing despite the large sequencing depth. Pairwise subsampling led to the expectation that sequencing depth would affect the degree of clonotype sharing among donors.

The CDR1 and CDR2 encoded by the germline V gene are SGDLS and YYNGEE. The germline V end is reduced by 6 bases and the J end by 8 bases; junction bases left unmatched: 16. From its cysteine to its phenylalanine, the CDR3 spans 16 amino acids. Only the CDR3 portion is preserved as DNA: 48 bases, with reading frame beginning at the first base. On this clone itself: It has no known antigen specificity. No qualities accompany the bases; no much larger clone lies one base away.

The receptor chain draws on TRBV9 and TRBJ2-1, with TRBD2 identical over 8 junction bases. The source is a man aged 25-45 years in good health. Sequences were obtained from naive CD4+ T cells sorted from blood. Explained via the paper, the cell subset or site label denotes: CD45RA+ positively selected. Here is the DNA: TGTGCCAGCACCCCCTCGGCGGGAGGCCAATCCCATGAGCAGTTCTTC. It codes for CASTPSAGGQSHEQFF.